A selection of T cell receptor beta chains follows, all from one sample in a study of OX40 agonist ivuxolimab in advanced cancers. Libraries were prepared by immunoSEQ multiplex PCR; TCRdb keeps only in-frame clonotypes and omits some of them. Found here are tens of thousands of clones, around 89% of them singletons; the top ten hold roughly an eighth. Sequenced here: CD4+ or CD8+ T cells sorted from blood, sampled in a trial of the OX40 agonist ivuxolimab. The origin of the receptors is an adult with an advanced solid tumor such as melanoma, head and neck, liver or kidney cancer. The CDR3 runs from the conserved cysteine through the conserved F or W. The D gene is left open where the match is weak. Clone size is stated in some rows and not others, as once, few, many or a class when expanded.

j_call d_call clone_size v_call cdr3_aa cdr3_nt
TRBJ2-5 TRBD2 NA TRBV9 CASSAGTTQETQYF TGTGCCAGCAGCGCGGGGACTACACAAGAGACCCAGTACTTC
TRBJ1-2 NA few TRBV27 CASRGGFGYTF TGTGCCAGTCGGGGGGGTTTTGGCTACACCTTC
TRBJ2-2 NA once TRBV21-1 CASSRGGTNTGELFF TGTGCCAGCAGCAGGGGGGGAACGAACACCGGGGAGCTGTTTTTT
TRBJ1-1 TRBD1 NA TRBV7-9 CASSFGTDEAFF TGTGCCAGCAGCTTCGGGACAGACGAAGCTTTCTTT
TRBJ2-7 TRBD2 NA TRBV5-6 CASSLARASGDSYEQYF TGTGCCAGCAGCTTGGCCCGGGCTAGCGGGGACTCCTACGAGCAGTACTTC
TRBJ2-1 TRBD2 NA TRBV30 CALRTRFNEQFF TGTGCCTTACGGACTAGATTCAATGAGCAGTTCTTC
TRBJ2-7 TRBD2 NA TRBV5-1 CASSTPIAGNSYEQYF TGCGCCAGCAGCACCCCCATAGCGGGAAATAGCTACGAGCAGTACTTC
TRBJ2-1 NA NA TRBV9 CASSVGLNNEQFF TGTGCCAGCAGCGTCGGACTCAACAATGAGCAGTTCTTC
TRBJ2-1 NA NA TRBV2 CASSRDGLFGNEQFF TGTGCCAGCAGTAGGGATGGGTTGTTTGGCAATGAGCAGTTCTTC
TRBJ2-7 NA once TRBV18 CASSPDRGPRSYEQYF TGTGCCAGCTCCCCGGACCGGGGGCCTCGCTCCTACGAGCAGTACTTC
TRBJ1-1 NA NA TRBV28 CASSLRGQRSTEAFF TGTGCCAGCAGTTTAAGGGGCCAACGGAGCACTGAAGCTTTCTTT
TRBJ1-3 NA few TRBV27 CASSFRHFRDTIYF TGTGCCAGCAGTTTTCGCCACTTTCGGGACACCATATATTTT
TRBJ1-1 NA NA TRBV27 CASSTSPGRADTEAFF TGTGCCAGCAGTACAAGCCCAGGCAGGGCCGACACTGAAGCTTTCTTT
TRBJ1-3 NA NA TRBV19 CASSSGFSSGNTIYF TGTGCCAGTAGTAGCGGTTTCAGCTCTGGAAACACCATATATTTT
TRBJ1-2 NA NA TRBV27 CASSLGVGQFYGYTF TGTGCCAGCAGTTTAGGAGTCGGGCAGTTCTATGGCTACACCTTC
TRBJ2-1 TRBD2 NA TRBV6-5 CASSTTSGGYGEQFF TGTGCCAGCAGTACGACTAGCGGGGGTTACGGTGAGCAGTTCTTC
TRBJ1-2 NA NA TRBV5-4 CASSSVLLRDYLLPYGYTF TGTGCCAGCAGCTCGGTGCTCCTCCGGGACTACCTTTTACCATATGGCTACACCTTC